This T cell receptor (beta chain) was recovered during a study of type 1 and type 2 diabetes patients. Study-level results: Type 2 diabetes and control V and J usage correlated highly, about 0.97. In CD4+ and CD8+ T cells, type 2 diabetes diversity exceeded type 1.

All diabetic donors were classified as either type 1 or type 2 diabetes. This CDR3 region has 12 residues. The junction had 0 bases not matched to a gene; V was cut back by 5 bases and J by 6 bases. Genomic DNA was the PCR template. Amplification of the beta chain CDR3 used 30 forward and 13 reverse multiplex primers. TCRdb reprocessed the multiplex PCR reads with MiXCR, giving one entry per CDR3 protein. The sample consists of more than 250,000 distinct CDR3 sequences, 40% to 50% of them appearing once. This clonotype turned up a few times. The antigen remains unidentified. The TCR sequence derives from a young man with type 2 diabetes. Sequenced: peripheral blood mononuclear cells (PBMCs). This chain joins TRBV12-3 or TRBV12-4 and TRBJ2-1, with 8 nucleotides matching TRBD2. The CDR3 here is CASSRGGNEQFF. CDR3 in DNA: TGTGCCAGCAGTCGGGGGGGCAATGAGCAGTTCTTC.